Below, 21 T cell receptor beta chains from the same sample are listed, as sequenced in a study of blood T cell repertoires in COVID-19. Libraries were prepared by immunoSEQ multiplex PCR; TCRdb keeps only in-frame clonotypes and omits some of them. The profile covers 140,000 to 150,000 clones, with roughly nine tenths appearing a single time and around 15% taken by the ten largest. Specimen: peripheral blood. The receptor source for this set is a man aged 18 to 30 with COVID-19, enrolled during active disease.

This sequence joins TRBV28 and TRBJ1-4, with TRBD1 as a possible D gene (5 bases). V was trimmed by 3 bases and J by 5 bases, leaving 10 bases between them. The CDR3 spans 14 residues. Germline V gives CDR1 MDHEN, CDR2 SYDVKM. CDR3 region: CASSLQGLNEKLFF. CDR3 in DNA: TGTGCCAGCAGTTTGCAGGGCCTCAATGAAAAACTGTTTTTT.

The genes are TRBV18 and TRBJ2-1, with 11 bases lining up with TRBD2. The J segment lost 4 bases and the V segment lost 5 bases, leaving 7 bases of the junction unmatched. The CDR3 contains 16 residues. Germline-derived CDR1 and CDR2 are KGHSH and LQKENI. For the CDR3, the DNA is TGTGCCAGCTCATCGGCGACTAGCGGGAAATACAATGAGCAGTTCTTC. Translating gives CASSSATSGKYNEQFF.

V gene TRBV3-1 (or the pseudogene TRBV3-2) combines with J gene TRBJ2-7; D is perhaps TRBD2 (5 bases). Germline values: CDR1 LGHDT, CDR2 YNNKEL (reference sequence). Trimming removed 4 bases from V and 0 bases from J, with 10 bases in between. The CDR3 is 14 amino acids. In nucleotides, the CDR3 is TGTGCCAGCAGCCTCCAGAGCGGCTCCTACGAGCAGTACTTC. The encoded protein is CASSLQSGSYEQYF.

This rearrangement joins TRBV28 to TRBJ1-2; 7 bases map to TRBD1. J was trimmed by 3 bases and V by 3 bases; bases with no gene match: 4. The CDR3 extends over 14 amino acids. Germline CDR1 reads MDHEN; CDR2 reads SYDVKM. Here the CDR3 DNA reads TGTGCCAGCAGTTTGATAGGGGGCGACTATGGCTACACCTTC. It specifies CASSLIGGDYGYTF.

This rearrangement joins TRBV11-2 to TRBJ2-1; 7 bases are shared with TRBD2. The V gene's germline CDR1 is SGHAT and CDR2 FQNNGV. This CDR3 contains 14 residues. J gave up 4 bases and V 5 bases, and 5 bases lay outside the gene matches. CDR3 loop: CASSQLAVYNEQFF. The CDR3 DNA reads TGTGCCAGCAGCCAGCTAGCGGTATACAATGAGCAGTTCTTC.

The chain combines TRBV11-2 with TRBJ2-4; D gene unclear. The germline V and J ends were trimmed by 6 bases and 1 base, with 7 bases remaining between them. There are 13 residues in the CDR3. Germline CDR1 reads SGHAT; CDR2 reads FQNNGV. CDR3 loop: CASRSLAKNIQYF. The DNA for the CDR3 is TGTGCCAGCAGATCCCTGGCCAAAAACATTCAGTACTTC. The entire variable domain, with the rest obtained from reference TRBV11-2 and TRBJ2-4, is as follows: EAGVAQSPRYKIIEKRQSVAFWCNPISGHATLYWYQQILGQGPKLLIQFQNNGVVDDSQLPKDRFSAERLKGVDSTLKIQPAKLEDSAVYLCASRSLAKNIQYFGAGTRLSVL.

The rearrangement links TRBV10-3 to TRBJ2-7; 8 nucleotides line up with TRBD2. V trimming: 5 bases; J trimming: 0 bases; junction bases outside the gene matches: 6. The germline V gene encodes CDR1 ENHRY and CDR2 SYGVKD. The CDR3 consists of 15 residues. The CDR3 is CAISTGSGTSYEQYF. The CDR3, as DNA: TGTGCCATCAGTACGGGTAGCGGGACCTCCTACGAGCAGTACTTC.

This clone has only one observation. The rearrangement links TRBV7-9 to TRBJ2-1; 11 bases agree with TRBD2. The CDR3 extends over 15 amino acids. Losses at the gene ends were 5 bases for V and 4 bases for J; bases not matched to a gene: 4. The germline V gene encodes CDR1 SEHNR and CDR2 FQNEAQ (reference sequence). CDR3 sequence: CASSPRLAGYNEQFF. The CDR3 DNA follows: TGTGCCAGCAGCCCGAGACTAGCGGGGTACAATGAGCAGTTCTTC.

The chain joins TRBV20-1 to TRBJ2-1, with 10 bases identical to TRBD1. From germline, CDR1 is DFQATT and CDR2 SNEGSKA (reference sequence). The ends lost 5 bases at V and 15 bases at J; junction bases unmatched: 7. The CDR3 is made up of 11 amino acids. CDR3: CSASRDRGPFF. The CDR3, as DNA: TGCAGTGCTTCCCGGGACAGGGGCCCGTTCTTC.

The chain joins TRBV6-2 or TRBV6-3 to TRBJ2-7, with D possibly being TRBD2 (6 bases). CDR3 length: 13 amino acids. The germline V and J ends were trimmed by 0 bases and 7 bases, with 10 bases remaining between them. Germline V gives CDR1 MNHEY, CDR2 SVGEGT. In DNA, the CDR3 is TGTGCCAGCAGTTACTCACTAGCTGGTGAGCAGTACTTC. As protein: CASSYSLAGEQYF.

The chain carries TRBV5-4 and TRBJ2-5, with 8 bases aligning to TRBD2. The CDR3 covers 14 residues. The V gene end was trimmed by 2 bases and the J gene end by 5 bases; junction bases not matched to a gene: 5. Germline values: CDR1 SGHNT, CDR2 YYREEE (reference sequence). CDR3: CASSLSGSWETQYF. CDR3 sequence (DNA): TGTGCCAGCAGCTTAAGCGGGAGTTGGGAGACCCAGTACTTC. The variable domain in full, with the rest retrieved from reference TRBV5-4 and TRBJ2-5, is ETGVTQSPTHLIKTRGQQVTLRCSSQSGHNTVSWYQQALGQGPQFIFQYYREEENGRGNFPPRFSGLQFPNYSSELNVNALELDDSALYLCASSLSGSWETQYFGPGTRLLVL.

This chain joins TRBV2 and TRBJ1-5; TRBD1 is a possible D gene (5 bases). The V gene's germline CDR1 is SNHLY and CDR2 FYNNEI. Trimming took 3 bases from V and 4 from J, leaving 10 bases between them. This CDR3 contains 14 residues. The CDR3: CASSEGGGNQPQHF. CDR3 nucleotide sequence: TGTGCCAGCAGTGAGGGGGGAGGGAATCAGCCCCAGCATTTT.

The chain recombines TRBV4-1 with TRBJ2-7; 8 positions agree with TRBD1. The CDR3 runs to 18 residues. Germline CDR1 reads MGHRA; CDR2 reads YSYEKL. J gave up 2 bases and V 3 bases, and 15 bases lay outside the gene matches. The CDR3 region is CASSHTTRPGTGTYEQYF. The CDR3 coding sequence is TGCGCCAGCAGCCACACCACGAGACCCGGGACAGGTACCTACGAGCAGTACTTC.

As to this clone: Additional DNA sequences in this sample encode the identical CDR3. The V call is TRBV24-1, the J call TRBJ2-7; 10 bases agree with TRBD1. The CDR3 is 15 amino acids. The germline V gene encodes CDR1 KGHDR and CDR2 SFDVKD. Trimming took 3 bases from V and 2 from J; bases not matched to a gene: 3. The CDR3 spells CATSDPGTGAYEQYF. DNA of the CDR3: TGTGCCACCAGTGATCCCGGGACAGGGGCCTACGAGCAGTACTTC.

This chain uses TRBV18 with TRBJ2-1, with TRBD2 matching over 8 bases. Germline V CDR1 and CDR2: KGHSH, LQKENI. This CDR3 comprises 17 residues. The trim removed 0 bases at V and 5 bases at J, leaving 9 bases unmatched. The CDR3 loop is CASSPPGRLAGDNEQFF. The DNA of the CDR3 is TGTGCCAGCTCACCACCGGGTCGGCTAGCGGGTGACAATGAGCAGTTCTTC.

For the CDR3, the DNA is TGTGCCAGCAGGCCGAGACAGGGAAGGTACGAGCAGTACTTC. It encodes CASRPRQGRYEQYF. V usage is TRBV6-5 and J usage is TRBJ2-7, with 7 positions matching TRBD1. J was trimmed by 4 bases and V by 6 bases; bases with no gene match: 9. CDR1 is MNHEY, CDR2 SVGAGI, per germline. CDR3 size: 14 residues.

The rearrangement links TRBV27 to TRBJ2-3; D is perhaps TRBD2 (6 bases). The CDR3 contains 15 residues. Trimming shortened V by 3 bases and J by 1 base, and 11 bases separated the two germline ends. Looked up from germline, CDR1 is MNHEY and CDR2 is SMNVEV (reference sequence). CDR3 coding DNA: TGTGCCAGCAGTTTCGCGGGAATGGGCACAGATACGCAGTATTTT. Its protein is CASSFAGMGTDTQYF.

The V and J genes are TRBV15 and TRBJ2-7; perhaps TRBD2 as D (5 bases). The germline CDR1 and CDR2 sequences are LNHNV and YYDKDF (reference sequence). The CDR3 runs to 13 residues. V gave up 0 bases and J gave up 10 bases, with 13 bases separating them. CDR3 DNA: TGTGCCACCAGCAGAGACAGCGGAAGACCTCAGTACTTC. Translation: CATSRDSGRPQYF. Full variable domain (rest looked up from reference TRBV15 and TRBJ2-7): DAMVIQNPRYQVTQFGKPVTLSCSQTLNHNVMYWYQQKSSQAPKLLFHYYDKDFNNEADTPDNFQSRRPNTSFCFLDIRSPGLGDTAMYLCATSRDSGRPQYFGPGTRLTVT.

The chain has TRBV7-5 and TRBJ2-5; the table's D gene call, TRBD1, was not cross checked with the DNA. TRBV7-5 is designated a pseudogene. The CDR3 sequence is 16 residues long. CDR3 nucleotide sequence: TGTGCCAGAGTAAACCCCAAGGACAGAGGAGAAGAGACCCAGTACTTC. Its protein product is CARVNPKDRGEETQYF.

The V call is TRBV2, the J call TRBJ2-7, with 9 bases lining up with TRBD2. Germline V gene data show CDR1 as SNHLY and CDR2 as FYNNEI. The CDR3 loop spans 15 amino acids. V was clipped by 6 bases and J by 3 bases; unmatched bases: 9. Written as DNA, the CDR3 is TGTGCCAGCAGGGCCTATAGCGGGAGCGGCTACGAGCAGTACTTC. This gives the protein CASRAYSGSGYEQYF.

The chain uses TRBV6-5 and TRBJ1-1; D gene unclear. In germline, CDR1 is MNHEY, CDR2 SVGAGI. This CDR3 has 14 amino acids. With 6 bases removed from V and 6 bases from J, the gap between germline ends came to 17 bases. The CDR3 DNA reads TGTGCCAGCAGCGTTCGTCTATCCGGAGCTGAAGCTTTCTTT. The encoded protein is CASSVRLSGAEAFF.